These T cell receptor beta chains were read from a single sample in a study of blood T cell repertoires in COVID-19. Profiled with immunoSEQ multiplex PCR; TCRdb holds only in-frame clones, not every one. The sample has 95,000 to 150,000 clones, more than 65% seen once. Sequencing was carried out using peripheral blood. The receptors originated from a human donor in a cohort sampled during active COVID-19. The CDR3 runs from the conserved cysteine through the conserved F or W. Each record gives: V gene, D gene, J gene, clone size, CDR3 DNA, CDR3 protein. A D gene is named only where the DNA matches it firmly. Clone size is given for some rows only: seen once, a few or many times, or a class if the clone is expanded.

v_call: TRBV7-2; d_call: TRBD2; j_call: TRBJ2-7; clone_size: once; cdr3_nt: TGTGCCAGCAGCTCTCGGACTAGCGGGAGGGCCTACGAGCAGTACTTC; cdr3_aa: CASSSRTSGRAYEQYF
v_call: TRBV19; d_call: TRBD1; j_call: TRBJ2-2; clone_size: once; cdr3_nt: TGTGCCAGTAGTGCAGGGGGCGCCAGGGGCTCTAACACCGGGGAGCTGTTTTTT; cdr3_aa: CASSAGGARGSNTGELFF
v_call: TRBV28; d_call: TRBD1; j_call: TRBJ2-1; clone_size: -; cdr3_nt: TGTGCCAGCAGCCCAGGGGGCTTGCGCTTCGATGAGCAGTTCTTC; cdr3_aa: CASSPGGLRFDEQFF
v_call: TRBV11-3; d_call: TRBD2; j_call: TRBJ2-5; clone_size: -; cdr3_nt: TGTGCCAGCAGCTCCGGGACTAGCGGAAAATATCAAGAGACCCAGTACTTC; cdr3_aa: CASSSGTSGKYQETQYF
v_call: TRBV5-1; d_call: -; j_call: TRBJ2-1; clone_size: once; cdr3_nt: TGCGCCAGCAGCTTGTTAGGGGGCAATGAGCAGTTCTTC; cdr3_aa: CASSLLGGNEQFF
v_call: TRBV5-1; d_call: -; j_call: TRBJ2-5; clone_size: -; cdr3_nt: TGCGCCAGCAGCCCCGTGGAGGGCAGGGGGAAGACCCAGTACTTC; cdr3_aa: CASSPVEGRGKTQYF
v_call: TRBV23-1; d_call: -; j_call: TRBJ2-5; clone_size: -; cdr3_nt: TGCGCCAGCAGTCAATCAATGCCGGGTCCTCGGGGCCAAGAGACCCAGTACTTC; cdr3_aa: CASSQSMPGPRGQETQYF
v_call: TRBV13; d_call: -; j_call: TRBJ2-3; clone_size: -; cdr3_nt: TGTGCCAGCAGCTTACCGACAGCTGCAATTCGGACGCAGTATTTT; cdr3_aa: CASSLPTAAIRTQYF
v_call: TRBV18; d_call: TRBD1; j_call: TRBJ2-1; clone_size: -; cdr3_nt: TGTGCCAGCTCACCCGCGGGACAGGGGGCATACAATGAGCAGTTCTTC; cdr3_aa: CASSPAGQGAYNEQFF
v_call: TRBV7-8; d_call: -; j_call: TRBJ1-1; clone_size: -; cdr3_nt: TGTGCCAGCAGCGGGCACCGGCACCTAACACTGAAAGCTTTCTTT; cdr3_aa: CASSGHRHLTLKAFF
v_call: TRBV10-1; d_call: TRBD1; j_call: TRBJ2-1; clone_size: -; cdr3_nt: TGCGCCAGCATCAGGACAGGGAGGAGCTACAATGAGCAGTTCTTC; cdr3_aa: CASIRTGRSYNEQFF
v_call: TRBV6-5; d_call: -; j_call: TRBJ2-7; clone_size: medium-sized; cdr3_nt: TGTGCCAGCAGTTATCCGGGTTCACCCTACGAGCAGTACTTC; cdr3_aa: CASSYPGSPYEQYF
v_call: TRBV6-5; d_call: -; j_call: TRBJ1-2; clone_size: -; cdr3_nt: TGTGCCAGCAGTTTCGGACAGAGGGCGACCGATCGCTACACCTTC; cdr3_aa: CASSFGQRATDRYTF
v_call: TRBV28; d_call: -; j_call: TRBJ1-2; clone_size: -; cdr3_nt: TGTGCCAGCATGCAGGGATCCTATAGGGCTTATGGCTACACCTTC; cdr3_aa: CASMQGSYRAYGYTF
v_call: TRBV18; d_call: -; j_call: TRBJ1-1; clone_size: -; cdr3_nt: TGTGCCAGCTCACCGGACAGACGGAACACTGAAGCTTTCTTT; cdr3_aa: CASSPDRRNTEAFF
v_call: TRBV24-1; d_call: -; j_call: TRBJ2-7; clone_size: -; cdr3_nt: TGTGTCATCCGGGGAAACCGCCGTAAAGTAGCATACGAGCAGTACTTC; cdr3_aa: CVIRGNRRKVAYEQYF
v_call: TRBV30; d_call: -; j_call: TRBJ2-5; clone_size: few; cdr3_nt: TGTGCCTGTTCATGGGGGGGCACCCCCCAGTACTTC; cdr3_aa: CACSWGGTPQYF
v_call: TRBV28; d_call: TRBD1; j_call: TRBJ2-1; clone_size: once; cdr3_nt: TGTGCCAGCCGCGGGACAGGGGATTCCAATGAGCAGTTCTTC; cdr3_aa: CASRGTGDSNEQFF
v_call: TRBV7-6; d_call: -; j_call: TRBJ1-4; clone_size: -; cdr3_nt: TGTGCCAGCAGCTTAACTGGGGGCAACGAAAAACTGTTTTTT; cdr3_aa: CASSLTGGNEKLFF
v_call: TRBV7-2; d_call: -; j_call: TRBJ2-7; clone_size: -; cdr3_nt: TGTGCCAGCAGCTCGGAAGGGAGAACACCTTTAGGGCAGTACTTC; cdr3_aa: CASSSEGRTPLGQYF
v_call: TRBV28; d_call: TRBD1; j_call: TRBJ1-2; clone_size: -; cdr3_nt: TGTGCCACCTCGACAGGGGGAGACGCTAACTATGGCTACACCTTC; cdr3_aa: CATSTGGDANYGYTF
v_call: TRBV7-3; d_call: TRBD2; j_call: TRBJ2-3; clone_size: -; cdr3_nt: TGTGCCAGCAGCAAACTAGCGGGTCCAGATACGCAGTATTTT; cdr3_aa: CASSKLAGPDTQYF
v_call: TRBV9; d_call: TRBD2; j_call: TRBJ2-1; clone_size: -; cdr3_nt: TGTGCCAGCAGCGCCTCTAGCGGGAGGGCCAGTGAGCAGTTCTTC; cdr3_aa: CASSASSGRASEQFF
v_call: TRBV5-6; d_call: -; j_call: TRBJ1-2; clone_size: -; cdr3_nt: TGTGCCAGCAGCGGCAGTAACTATGGCTACACCTTC; cdr3_aa: CASSGSNYGYTF
v_call: TRBV29-1; d_call: -; j_call: TRBJ2-5; clone_size: -; cdr3_nt: TGCAGCGTCGCCCAGGGGAGCCAAGAGACCCAGTACTTC; cdr3_aa: CSVAQGSQETQYF
v_call: TRBV15; d_call: -; j_call: TRBJ1-3; clone_size: many; cdr3_nt: TGTGCCACCAGCAGAGAAGGTCAGGGGCATAACACCATATATTTT; cdr3_aa: CATSREGQGHNTIYF
v_call: TRBV28; d_call: -; j_call: TRBJ2-7; clone_size: -; cdr3_nt: TGTGCCAGCAGCTCAGTAAGCTCCTACGAGCAGTACTTC; cdr3_aa: CASSSVSSYEQYF
v_call: TRBV6-1; d_call: -; j_call: TRBJ2-1; clone_size: -; cdr3_nt: TGTGCCAGCAGTGAACAAGCGACGGTGAGCTCCTACAATGAGCAGTTCTTC; cdr3_aa: CASSEQATVSSYNEQFF
v_call: TRBV7-9; d_call: TRBD1; j_call: TRBJ1-4; clone_size: -; cdr3_nt: TGTGCCAGCAGCACGCGACAGGGGCCGAGGGAAAAACTGTTTTTT; cdr3_aa: CASSTRQGPREKLFF